A selection of T cell receptor beta chains follows, all from one sample in a study of blood T cell repertoires in COVID-19. Measured with immunoSEQ multiplex PCR; TCRdb has only the in-frame clones, and not every one. The repertoire holds under 250,000 clones, with around 81% as singletons. The sample taken for sequencing was peripheral blood. The receptor set was obtained from a woman in her sixties or seventies with acute or convalescent COVID-19. Both conserved end residues are part of each CDR3. The order of the fields is V gene, D gene, J gene, clone size, CDR3 protein, CDR3 DNA. A D gene is named only where the DNA matches it firmly. The size entry is marked missing in some rows and otherwise reads once, few, many or a size class.

TRBV28	-	TRBJ2-4	-	CASSRSYAKNIQYF	TGTGCCAGCAGTCGCTCCTACGCCAAAAACATTCAGTACTTC
TRBV20-1	-	TRBJ1-6	-	CSVSGAIDMGSPLHF	TGCAGTGTTAGTGGGGCCATAGACATGGGTTCACCCCTCCACTTT
TRBV28	TRBD1	TRBJ1-6	once	CASSRGGGTDSPLHF	TGTGCCAGCAGCCGGGGTGGTGGGACAGATTCACCCCTCCACTTT
TRBV3-1/TRBV3-2	TRBD1	TRBJ2-5	-	CASSQGTGRETQYF	TGTGCCAGCAGTCAGGGGACAGGGCGAGAGACCCAGTACTTC
TRBV28	TRBD1	TRBJ1-5	once	CASRPPGTGLAQHF	TGTGCCAGCAGGCCTCCCGGGACAGGATTGGCCCAGCATTTT
TRBV10-1	-	TRBJ2-5	-	CASSATRGVEETQYF	TGCGCCAGCAGTGCGACTAGAGGGGTCGAAGAGACCCAGTACTTC
TRBV2	-	TRBJ2-4	-	CASSEDTVLYF	TGTGCCAGCAGTGAAGATACAGTCTTATACTTC
TRBV19	TRBD1	TRBJ2-1	-	CASSPGTGGGYNEQFF	TGTGCCAGTAGCCCCGGGACAGGGGGCGGATACAATGAGCAGTTCTTC
TRBV3-1/TRBV3-2	-	TRBJ2-7	-	CASSQAPFYEQYF	TGTGCCAGCAGCCAAGCCCCGTTCTACGAGCAGTACTTC
TRBV30	-	TRBJ2-7	-	CASTGRGATSYEQYF	TGTGCCTCCACGGGCCGGGGGGCCACCTCCTACGAGCAGTACTTC
TRBV30	-	TRBJ1-3	-	CAWRQGIQSGNTIYF	TGTGCCTGGAGGCAGGGGATTCAATCTGGAAACACCATATATTTT
TRBV28	TRBD1	TRBJ1-1	-	CASQGQRIGEAFF	TGTGCCAGCCAGGGACAGAGGATTGGTGAAGCTTTCTTT
TRBV5-1	-	TRBJ2-2	-	CASSWGGDNTGELFF	TGCGCCAGCAGCTGGGGGGGCGACAACACCGGGGAGCTGTTTTTT
TRBV4-2	-	TRBJ2-4	few	CASSLATQGAKNIQYF	TGTGCCAGCAGCCTAGCCACACAGGGAGCCAAAAACATTCAGTACTTC
TRBV18	-	TRBJ2-2	-	CASSRGTATRGLFF	TGTGCCAGCTCGCGCGGGACAGCCACCCGGGGGCTGTTTTTT
TRBV3-1/TRBV3-2	-	TRBJ2-2	-	CASSLTTTANTGELFF	TGTGCCAGCAGTCTCACAACGACTGCGAACACCGGGGAGCTGTTTTTT
TRBV28	TRBD1	TRBJ1-5	-	CASSLIQGLYQPQHF	TGTGCCAGCAGTTTGATACAGGGGCTTTATCAGCCCCAGCATTTT
TRBV9	TRBD1	TRBJ2-7	-	CASSVAGTGVIYEQYF	TGTGCCAGCAGCGTAGCCGGGACAGGGGTCATCTACGAGCAGTACTTC
TRBV19	-	TRBJ2-2	-	CASTRYPGGETTGELFF	TGTGCCAGTACCCGCTACCCGGGGGGCGAGACCACCGGGGAGCTGTTTTTT
TRBV29-1	TRBD1	TRBJ2-3	-	CSATLGQGSTDTQYF	TGCAGCGCGACACTGGGACAGGGAAGCACAGATACGCAGTATTTT
TRBV24-1	-	TRBJ2-3	-	CATSDLREITDTQYF	TGTGCCACCAGTGATTTGAGGGAGATAACAGATACGCAGTATTTT
TRBV28	-	TRBJ1-2	once	CASIPWTGGNYGYTF	TGTGCCAGCATCCCCTGGACGGGGGGCAACTATGGCTACACCTTC
TRBV5-4	-	TRBJ2-7	-	CASSLAGTNYEQYF	TGTGCCAGCAGCTTGGCCGGTACGAACTACGAGCAGTACTTC
TRBV6-5	-	TRBJ2-7	-	CASKSTPSSYEQYF	TGTGCCAGCAAGTCCACACCTAGCTCCTACGAGCAGTACTTC